Below, one TCR beta chain is given with its context. Its antigen is still unknown. The record has no base qualities; no much larger clone is one base away. The protocol used for the library was the immunoSEQ multiplex PCR assay. The multiplex PCR relied on a mix of 60 forward primers for TCR Vbeta segments and 13 reverse primers for TCR Jbeta segments. The CDR3 region of rearranged TCR beta genes was amplified from genomic DNA by a multiplex PCR assay. The Illumina HiSeq System was used to sequence the amplified TCR beta libraries as 87-base-pair reads. On the study's bioinformatics: Across the 670 or so repertoires, a later analysis counted some 80 million unique TCR beta chains, 9 million to 14 million of which were shared by at least two donors. Raw reads were error-corrected and collapsed into unique sequences by a nearest-neighbor algorithm in which closely related sequences were merged to remove PCR and sequencing errors. V, D and J gene segments were assigned by aligning CDR3 sequences to IMGT reference sequences. For a sequence to be retained, a match of at least six nucleotides was required to both a V gene segment and a J gene segment. Rearrangements were classified as productive when the CDR3 lacked stop codons and remained in frame with V and J, and all other rearrangements were classified as non-productive. CDR3 was defined by IMGT convention, running from the second conserved V-encoded cysteine to the conserved J-encoded phenylalanine. The earlier analysis of roughly 590 of the donors excluded sequences that lacked an unambiguous match to a single V gene segment. An earlier analysis of several hundred of the donors classified V segments as functional when productive rearrangements were above 56.7% and as segregating when the standard deviation between donors was above 5%. A statistical classification framework was developed to diagnose cytomegalovirus status using the catalog of TCR beta chain sequences. A later analysis assigned V and J genes by comparing TCR nucleotide sequences with IMGT/GENE-DB human TR gene sequences. The TCRdist pipeline was used in a later analysis to assign CDR3 sequences and most-parsimonious VDJ recombination scenarios. In a later analysis, each TCR beta chain was defined by its CDR3 amino acid sequence together with its V-gene family, and reads without a unique V-gene family were excluded. In a later analysis, fewer than 650 highly shared, low-generation-probability nucleotide sequences were removed to address suspected cross-contamination and a sequencing artifact. In a later analysis, a clonal expansion index for each public chain was calculated from normalized within-repertoire ranks of inferred template counts. In a later analysis, generation probabilities were computed using a VDJ recombination model fitted to out-of-frame rearrangements, and the results were checked against IGoR. In a later analysis, TCR-TCR, TCR-HLA and TCR-CMV co-occurrence was scored with hypergeometric tests, and a repertoire-size bias correction was applied to TCR pairs. False discovery rates were estimated in a later analysis by permuting HLA or CMV assignments 20 times. A later analysis grouped co-occurring TCRs with DBSCAN, adding TCRdist sequence similarity when clustering within HLA-allele-positive subsets. For co-occurrence clustering, repertoires with fewer than 30,000 or more than 120,000 public chains were excluded, along with a handful of repertoires with anomalous nucleotide sharing. TCRdb stores this immuneACCESS table with in-frame sequences only. Part of the clones is absent; in the studies checked, under half of the shortfall reflects unresolved V genes, and no reason is known for the rest. V and J calls plus clone size are reproduced from that table; the DNA served to infer D and trimming. Across this sample there are under 200,000 clones, with about 80% seen only once. The ten top clones hold 12% to 15% of the sample.

This specimen comes from a study of cytomegalovirus exposure and HLA in healthy donors (dated by TCRdb to between 2016 and 2019). In the study overall: An earlier analysis of approximately 550 of the donors reported approximately 290 Gb of sequence data and some 100 million unique TCR beta sequences from roughly 180 million T cells. Typing coverage differed by locus: A, B, C, DRB1 and DQB1 were typed in roughly 629-630 donors, DQA1 in about 500, DPA1 in 600 to 610, and DPB1 in 472. Roughly five DR-DQ haplotypes were treated as single units for association and clustering because of strong linkage in the cohort. About 300 gigabases of sequencing data and tens of millions of unique TCR sequences were included in an early release covering around 650 HLA-typed donors. Every discovery cohort repertoire had been produced on one sequencing platform. The study used immunosequencing to profile the T cell repertoires of approximately 640 subjects and linked those repertoires to cytomegalovirus serostatus. To decide whether each TCR beta V gene segment behaved as functional or pseudogenic, an earlier analysis of some 580 of the donors relied on high-throughput TCR beta sequencing. To predict cytomegalovirus infection status, the study brought together high-throughput TCR immunosequencing, statistical association of individual TCRs with disease status, and machine learning. A separate validation cohort of roughly 120 different subjects was used in addition to the roughly 670-subject first cohort. A later analysis re-analyzed previously published TCR beta repertoires from several hundred donors and added high-resolution HLA genotyping to study TCR occurrence patterns. Genome-wide SNP genotypes for about 65% of the 666 donors were used in a later genetic analysis, which treated that subset as a discovery cohort. Rather than drawing on any new phenotypic data, the later analysis identified candidate immune exposures from TCR beta sequences and the way those sequences occurred across donors. Alongside the repertoire data, information on donor age, sex, ethnicity and CMV serostatus was compiled. The study aimed to test whether cataloging public T cell receptors could reveal signatures of past pathogen exposure. Of the 350 to 450 genotyped donors, 81% fell in the genetic ancestry cluster associated with self-reported Caucasian donors. HLA typing covered class I and class II loci at four-digit resolution. Among some 410 genotyped donors of the cohort, an average of about 240,000 unique TCR beta nucleotide sequences were sequenced per donor, about a sixth of them non-productive.

Beyond this particular receptor, the publication reports: The classifier was reported to diagnose cytomegalovirus status with high specificity and sensitivity in both the original and validation cohorts. Correlated functional status among segregating V segments might be attributable to linkage disequilibrium, but an unknown experimental factor could not be ruled out. Only TCR beta chains were sequenced in this cohort, and the absence of alpha or paired-chain data limited detectable features. A later genetic analysis reported fewer N-insertions in productive TCRs among donors in an Asian-associated ancestry cluster than the roughly 700-donor mean. In a later analysis, TCR association rates were found to vary across HLA loci, with the most associated TCRs seen for DRB1 alleles and the fewest for HLA-C alleles. Because HLA typing was missing for some donors at each locus, association tests included only the typed subset. In a later analysis, HLA-associated TCR beta chains were found to be more clonally expanded and to have lower generation probabilities than equally common non-associated chains. For the cohort, immune exposure information was limited to CMV serostatus. Approximately 18 rarely observed V segments, including chromosome 9 orphons, were excluded from the earlier analysis of several hundred of the donors because counts were too low. It was suggested by the authors that the approach could potentially be generalized to other disease states and immunological phenotypes. Broadly in line with IMGT annotations, most TCR beta V segments showed up in productive rearrangements about 90% or about 30% of the time in an earlier analysis of 450 to 600 of the donors. A cluster of highly shared sequence variants was judged likely to be a technical artifact of the sequencing pipeline. A further reported finding was that TCR beta sequences accurately predicted the HLA-A and HLA-B alleles for most subjects in the first cohort. While some public TCRs were present in many individuals, most TCR sequences turned up only very rarely across donors. The presence/absence analyses assumed that sequencing depth was roughly uniform across donors, and that assumption may not be true. In the study, some 180 TCR beta chains were listed as associated with cytomegalovirus. A later analysis reported that several top co-occurrence clusters appeared linked to parvovirus B19, influenza, CMV and Epstein-Barr virus. According to a later analysis, most CMV-associated TCR beta chains appeared to be HLA-restricted, and the HLA associations seemed to be driven largely by CMV exposure. Three of the identified cytomegalovirus-associated TCR beta chains were confirmed in vitro to be specific for cytomegalovirus antigens. In a later genetic analysis, a missense DCLRE1C variant was associated with V-gene and J-gene trimming of TCR beta chains, and the association was replicated in an independent cohort. In a later analysis, 16,951 TCR beta sequences were associated with specific HLA alleles at a false discovery rate of 0.05. When HLA alleles, especially DR and DQ, strongly co-occurred, TCR associations were difficult to assign to individual alleles.

The cohort comprised hundreds of healthy bone marrow donors. Cohort members were all nominally healthy when sampled, although unrecorded immune exposures were likely present. The donor tested CMV seropositive, placing the donor among the 290 or so seropositive members of the cohort. A peripheral blood sample was provided by each donor, and peripheral blood mononuclear cells were used for TCR beta sequencing. Genomic DNA was extracted from the blood cell samples with the Qiagen DNeasy Blood Extraction Kit. The sequencing input was PBMCs. The clonotype comes from a woman in her twenties or thirties in good health and CMV-seropositive.

The nucleotide sequence is TGCGCCAGCAGCCAAGTTTCGAGCGGGAGGCCTACCGGGGAGCTGTTTTTT. Its protein is CASSQVSSGRPTGELFF. The rearrangement joined TRBV4-1 to TRBJ2-2; TRBD2 fits 9 bases in the junction. CDR1 and CDR2, looked up from the germline V gene, are MGHRA and YSYEKL. Unmatched junction bases come to 8, with V trimmed by 1 base and J by 5 bases. Its CDR3 holds 17 amino acids, cysteine through phenylalanine. The DNA shown is the 51-base CDR3, in frame from base 1.